The entry that follows covers one T cell receptor (beta chain) sequence. The clone's antigen remains unknown. No much larger clonotype is one base removed from it; base qualities were not supplied. Sequencing instrument: Illumina HiSeq 2500. Quantitative 5'-RACE with molecular barcodes was used to prepare TCR beta libraries. The original methods were these. A new computational method based on a probabilistic model of VDJ rearrangement was used to identify disease-linked TCR variants. TCRdb reworked the public reads: Q25 trimming with fastp, MiXCR clone assembly, productive beta chains retained. Rows with one shared CDR3 protein collapse into an entry with the most common genes and DNA. TCRdb, not the original authors, processed these V and J calls. This sample holds tens of thousands of distinct CDR3 sequences; 27% were observed only once. Clones ranked in the top ten supply roughly 59% of the sample.

The data were taken from a study of CD8 T cells in ankylosing spondylitis (TCRdb year 2017). For context, the study as a whole: T cell receptor beta repertoires were profiled in healthy donors and ankylosing spondylitis patients so that disease-linked TCR variants could be found. The whole study cohort included over 85 healthy donors and about two dozen ankylosing spondylitis patients. Peripheral blood samples were taken, and synovial fluid was additionally collected from ankylosing spondylitis patients. General findings and caveats noted by the study authors: Significant enrichment of the disease-linked clones was reported in matched synovial fluid samples from ankylosing spondylitis patients. The disease-linked clones had a CD8+ phenotype and were found at relatively low frequencies in peripheral blood. Some TCR beta motif variants had previously been reported in synovial fluid and blood of reactive arthritis patients, which suggested common disease-initiation mechanisms. A TCR beta motif of roughly 8 highly homologous amino acid variants appeared characteristic of blood from ankylosing spondylitis patients.

From the cysteine through the phenylalanine, the CDR3 covers 13 amino acids. The only DNA kept is the CDR3, 39 bases in frame from the first base. CDR1 and CDR2 are read off the germline V gene as SGHTA and FQGTGA. V and J are truncated by 5 bases and 8 bases respectively, leaving an intervening sequence of 14 bases. Recombination joined TRBV7-3 with TRBJ2-3; the best D guess is TRBD2, with 6 bases matching. The sample was blood, either unsorted or a sorted T cell fraction (not recorded which). This clonotype was sampled from a male donor with ankylosing spondylitis or in good health (not recorded which). The nucleotides are TGTGCCAGCAGCCCCTCGGGAGCAGGTACGCAGTATTTT. It translates as CASSPSGAGTQYF.